In its sample, the clone carrying this T cell receptor beta chain was seen a few times. Its antigen is unknown. The sample originates from a study of T cell repertoires in cytomegalovirus infection. For the study at large: Based on public TCR beta signatures, there were indications of CMV infection and of a matching HLA type.

Germline CDR1 and CDR2: SNHLY and FYNNEI. Deletions cut 6 bases from V and 10 bases from J, with 13 bases between. The CDR3 runs to 12 residues. Study results and limitations: Individuals carrying CMV plus the relevant HLA were identified by cumulative frequency of public TCR beta families. Ex vivo responses were dominated by HLA-C-restricted CMV-specific TCR beta clonotypes.

TCRdb re-derived calls from the reads in MiXCR, one entry per CDR3 protein. The sample holds around 260,000 distinct CDR3 sequences, more than 20% seen once. The V call is TRBV2, the J call TRBJ2-4; the D gene is possibly TRBD1 (6 bases). The TCR originated in a human donor in good health (CMV status not recorded). Some clones in this sample may be carry-over from other donors' samples. Sequencing was performed on PBMCs. In nucleotides, the CDR3 is TGTGCCAGCAGGCCAGGGGAAGGGATTCAGTACTTC. Encoded protein: CASRPGEGIQYF.